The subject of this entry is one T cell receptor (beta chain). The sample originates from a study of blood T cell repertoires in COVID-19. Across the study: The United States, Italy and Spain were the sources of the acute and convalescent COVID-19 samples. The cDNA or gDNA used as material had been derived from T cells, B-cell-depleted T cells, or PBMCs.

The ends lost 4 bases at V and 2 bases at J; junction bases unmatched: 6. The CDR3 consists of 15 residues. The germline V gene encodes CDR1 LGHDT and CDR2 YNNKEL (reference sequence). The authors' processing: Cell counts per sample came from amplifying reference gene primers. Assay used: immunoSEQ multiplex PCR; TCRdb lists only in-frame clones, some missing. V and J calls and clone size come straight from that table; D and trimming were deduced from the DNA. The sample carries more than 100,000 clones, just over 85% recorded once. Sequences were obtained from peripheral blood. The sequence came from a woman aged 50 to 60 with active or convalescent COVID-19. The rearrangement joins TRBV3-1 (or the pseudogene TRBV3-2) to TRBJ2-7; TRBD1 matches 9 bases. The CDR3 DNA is TGTGCCAGCAGCCGGGACAGGGATGCGGCCTACGAGCAGTACTTC. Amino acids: CASSRDRDAAYEQYF.